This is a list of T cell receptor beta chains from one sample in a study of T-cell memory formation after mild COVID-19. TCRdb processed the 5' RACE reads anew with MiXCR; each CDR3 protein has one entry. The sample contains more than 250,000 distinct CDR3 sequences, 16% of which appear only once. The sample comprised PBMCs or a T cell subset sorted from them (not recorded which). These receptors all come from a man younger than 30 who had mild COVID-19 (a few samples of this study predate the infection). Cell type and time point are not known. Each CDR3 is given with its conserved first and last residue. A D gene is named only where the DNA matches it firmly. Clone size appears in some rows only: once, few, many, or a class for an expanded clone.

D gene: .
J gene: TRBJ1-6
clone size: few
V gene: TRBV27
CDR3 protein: CASRPVTDYNSPLHF
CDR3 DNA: TGTGCCAGTCGCCCCGTGACAGATTATAATTCACCCCTCCACTTT

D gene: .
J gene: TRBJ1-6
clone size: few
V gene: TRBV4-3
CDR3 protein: CASSRRWGSPLHF
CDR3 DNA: TGCGCCAGCAGCCGTCGGTGGGGCTCACCCCTCCACTTT

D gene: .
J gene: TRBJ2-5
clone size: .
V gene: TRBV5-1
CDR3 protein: CASSGDPNKETQYF
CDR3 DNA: TGCGCCAGCAGCGGGGACCCTAACAAGGAGACCCAGTACTTC

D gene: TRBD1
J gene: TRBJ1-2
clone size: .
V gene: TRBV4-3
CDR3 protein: CASSQDFPGTGGGYGYTF
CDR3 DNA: TGCGCCAGCAGCCAAGATTTCCCGGGGACAGGAGGAGGCTATGGCTACACCTTC

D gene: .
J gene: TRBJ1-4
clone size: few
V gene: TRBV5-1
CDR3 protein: CASSPMMGREKLFF
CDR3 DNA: TGCGCCAGCAGCCCAATGATGGGAAGGGAAAAACTGTTTTTT

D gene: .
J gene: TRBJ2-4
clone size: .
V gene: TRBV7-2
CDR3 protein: CASSLLGLAKNIQYF
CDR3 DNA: TGTGCCAGCAGCTTATTGGGACTAGCCAAAAACATTCAGTACTTC

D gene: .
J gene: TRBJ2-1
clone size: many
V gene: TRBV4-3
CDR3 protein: CASSKGLGDPNEQFF
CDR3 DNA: TGCGCCAGCTCAAAAGGATTGGGAGATCCCAATGAGCAGTTCTTC

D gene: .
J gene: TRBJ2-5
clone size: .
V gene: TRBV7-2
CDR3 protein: CASSFQSRAGETQYF
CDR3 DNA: TGTGCCAGCAGCTTCCAGTCCAGGGCCGGTGAGACCCAGTACTTC

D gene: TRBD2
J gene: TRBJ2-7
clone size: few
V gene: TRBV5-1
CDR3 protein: CASRGGEASYEQYF
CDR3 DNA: TGCGCCAGCAGGGGAGGGGAAGCCTCCTACGAGCAGTACTTC

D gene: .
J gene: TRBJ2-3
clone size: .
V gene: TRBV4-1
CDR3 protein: CASSQYSADTQYF
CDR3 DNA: TGCGCCAGCAGCCAGTATAGTGCAGATACGCAGTATTTT

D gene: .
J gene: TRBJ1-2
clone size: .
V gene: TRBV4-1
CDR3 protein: CASSGIGQDGYTF
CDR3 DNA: TGCGCCAGCAGTGGGATCGGCCAGGATGGCTACACCTTC

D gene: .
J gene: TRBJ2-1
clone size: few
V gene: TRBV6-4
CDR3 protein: CASSPGRGANEQFF
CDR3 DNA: TGTGCCAGCAGCCCCGGGAGAGGGGCCAATGAGCAGTTCTTC

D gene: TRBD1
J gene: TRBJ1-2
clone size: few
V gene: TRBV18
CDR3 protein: CASSPRDGQGLGYTF
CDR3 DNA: TGTGCCAGCTCACCACGGGACGGACAGGGATTGGGCTACACCTTC

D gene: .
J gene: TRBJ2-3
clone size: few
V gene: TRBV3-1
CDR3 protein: CASSQDWVYPAQYF
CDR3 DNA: TGTGCCAGCAGCCAAGATTGGGTCTATCCGGCGCAGTATTTT

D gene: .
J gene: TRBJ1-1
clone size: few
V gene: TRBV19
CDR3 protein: CASRTAYESGNTEAFF
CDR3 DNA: TGTGCCAGTAGAACAGCCTACGAGTCGGGGAACACTGAAGCTTTCTTT

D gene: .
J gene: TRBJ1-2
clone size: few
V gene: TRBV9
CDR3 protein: CASSRSAGAGGGYTF
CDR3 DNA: TGTGCCAGCAGTCGTAGCGCAGGGGCCGGGGGAGGCTACACCTTC

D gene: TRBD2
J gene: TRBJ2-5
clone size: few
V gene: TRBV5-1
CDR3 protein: CASVASGGETQYF
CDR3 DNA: TGCGCCAGCGTCGCCTCGGGGGGGGAGACCCAGTACTTC

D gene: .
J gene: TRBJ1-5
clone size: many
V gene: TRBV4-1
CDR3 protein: CASSQDFRRDSNQPQHF
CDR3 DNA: TGCGCCAGCAGCCAAGATTTTCGTCGGGATAGCAATCAGCCCCAGCATTTT

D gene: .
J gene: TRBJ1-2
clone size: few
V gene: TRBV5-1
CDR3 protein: CASSLPGINYGYTF
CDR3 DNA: TGCGCCAGCAGCTTGCCGGGGATTAACTATGGCTACACCTTC

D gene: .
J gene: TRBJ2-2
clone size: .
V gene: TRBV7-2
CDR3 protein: CASSPEVGLAGELFF
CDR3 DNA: TGTGCCAGCAGCCCCGAGGTCGGGTTGGCCGGGGAGCTGTTTTTT

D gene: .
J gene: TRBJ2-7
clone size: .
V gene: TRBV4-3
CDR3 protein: CASSQDWTRGNEQYF
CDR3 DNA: TGCGCCAGCAGCCAAGATTGGACCCGGGGTAACGAGCAGTACTTC

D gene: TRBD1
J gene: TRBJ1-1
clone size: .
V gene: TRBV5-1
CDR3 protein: CASSRTGKGTEAFF
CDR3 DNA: TGCGCCAGCAGCAGGACAGGGAAGGGCACTGAAGCTTTCTTT

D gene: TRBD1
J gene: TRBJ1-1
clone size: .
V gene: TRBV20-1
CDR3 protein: CSAGTGAGAEAFF
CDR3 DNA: TGCAGTGCTGGGACAGGGGCTGGGGCTGAAGCTTTCTTT

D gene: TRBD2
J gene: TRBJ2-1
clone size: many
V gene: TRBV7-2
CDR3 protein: CASSGLAGERYQFF
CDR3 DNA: TGTGCCAGCAGCGGACTAGCGGGGGAGCGATATCAGTTCTTC

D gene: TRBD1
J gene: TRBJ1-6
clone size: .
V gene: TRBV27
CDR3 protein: CASSTDRGPNSPLHF
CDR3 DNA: TGTGCCAGCAGTACCGACAGGGGGCCGAATTCACCCCTCCACTTT

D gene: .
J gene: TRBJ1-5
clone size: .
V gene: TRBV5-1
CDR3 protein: CASSLAGPYSNQPQHF
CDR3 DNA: TGCGCCAGCAGCTTGGCAGGCCCTTATAGCAATCAGCCCCAGCATTTT

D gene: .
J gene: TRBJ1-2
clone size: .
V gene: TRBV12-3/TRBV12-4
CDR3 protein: CASSLWTAEGYTF
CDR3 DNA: TGTGCCAGCAGTTTGTGGACAGCTGAGGGCTACACCTTC

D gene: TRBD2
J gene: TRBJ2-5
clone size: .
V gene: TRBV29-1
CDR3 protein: CSVRPYLAGGQETQYF
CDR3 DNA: TGCAGCGTTCGTCCCTACCTAGCGGGGGGCCAAGAGACCCAGTACTTC

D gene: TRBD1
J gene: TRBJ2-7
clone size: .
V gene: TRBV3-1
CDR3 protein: CASSPEGQGSYEQYF
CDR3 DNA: TGTGCCAGCAGCCCAGAAGGACAGGGGAGCTACGAGCAGTACTTC

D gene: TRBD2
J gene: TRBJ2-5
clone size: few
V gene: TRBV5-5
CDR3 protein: CASSLVWGGETQYF
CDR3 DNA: TGTGCCAGCAGCTTGGTTTGGGGAGGGGAGACCCAGTACTTC

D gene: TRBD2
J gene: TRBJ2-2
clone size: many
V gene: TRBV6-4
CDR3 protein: CASSERGGDTGELFF
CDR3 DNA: TGTGCCAGCAGTGAGCGGGGGGGCGACACCGGGGAGCTGTTTTTT

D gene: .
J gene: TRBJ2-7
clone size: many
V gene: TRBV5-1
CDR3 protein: CASSGGDRTLSYEQYF
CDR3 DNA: TGCGCCAGCAGCGGGGGGGACAGGACCTTGTCCTACGAGCAGTACTTC

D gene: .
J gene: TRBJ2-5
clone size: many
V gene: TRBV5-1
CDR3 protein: CASSAQETQYF
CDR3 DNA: TGCGCCAGCAGCGCCCAAGAGACCCAGTACTTC

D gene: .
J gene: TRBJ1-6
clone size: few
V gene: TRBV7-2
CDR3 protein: CASSLSLADSYNSPLHF
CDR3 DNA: TGTGCCAGCAGCTTATCCCTGGCGGACTCCTATAATTCACCCCTCCACTTT

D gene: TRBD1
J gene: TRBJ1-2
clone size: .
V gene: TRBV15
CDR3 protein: CATSSGTGGDGYTF
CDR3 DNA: TGTGCCACCAGCAGCGGGACAGGGGGCGATGGCTACACCTTC

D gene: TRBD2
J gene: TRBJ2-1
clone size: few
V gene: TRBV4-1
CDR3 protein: CASSSEGPLAGAIRGQFF
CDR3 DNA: TGCGCCAGCAGCTCTGAGGGACCTCTAGCGGGGGCTATCCGAGGGCAGTTCTTC

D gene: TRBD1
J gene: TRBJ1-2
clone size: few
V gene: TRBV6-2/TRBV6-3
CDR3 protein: CASSFMGQNYGYTF
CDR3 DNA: TGTGCCAGCAGCTTTATGGGACAGAACTATGGCTACACCTTC

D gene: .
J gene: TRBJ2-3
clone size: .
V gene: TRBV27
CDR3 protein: CASSLEPRGDTQYF
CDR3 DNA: TGTGCCAGCAGTTTAGAGCCCCGGGGAGATACGCAGTATTTT

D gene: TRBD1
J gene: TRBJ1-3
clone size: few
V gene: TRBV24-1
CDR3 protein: CATSESGQAGRNTIYF
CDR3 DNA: TGTGCCACCAGTGAGTCGGGACAGGCTGGAAGAAACACCATATATTTT

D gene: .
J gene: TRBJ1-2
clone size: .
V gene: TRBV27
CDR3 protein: CASSLGPQGGGYTF
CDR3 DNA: TGTGCCAGCAGTTTGGGACCTCAGGGCGGGGGCTACACCTTC

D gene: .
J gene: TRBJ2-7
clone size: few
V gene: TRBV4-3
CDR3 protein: CASSQDVYSESSYEQYF
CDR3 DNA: TGCGCCAGCAGCCAAGATGTCTACAGCGAGAGCTCCTACGAGCAGTACTTC

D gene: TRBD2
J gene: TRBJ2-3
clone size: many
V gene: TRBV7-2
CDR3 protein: CASSFGGATDTQYF
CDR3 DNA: TGTGCCAGCAGCTTCGGGGGGGCCACAGATACGCAGTATTTT

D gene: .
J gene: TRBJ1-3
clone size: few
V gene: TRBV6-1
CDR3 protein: CASSRQRGSSGNTIYF
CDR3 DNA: TGTGCCAGCAGCAGACAGCGCGGGTCCTCTGGAAACACCATATATTTT

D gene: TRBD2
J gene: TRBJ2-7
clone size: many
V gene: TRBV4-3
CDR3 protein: CASSQEFSGGSYEQYF
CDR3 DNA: TGCGCCAGCAGCCAAGAATTTAGCGGGGGTTCCTACGAGCAGTACTTC

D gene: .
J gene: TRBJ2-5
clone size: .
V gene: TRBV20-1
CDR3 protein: CSARLAGRLETQYF
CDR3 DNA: TGCAGTGCCCGACTGGCAGGGCGTTTGGAGACCCAGTACTTC

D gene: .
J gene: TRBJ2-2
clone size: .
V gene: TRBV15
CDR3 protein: CATSREYSPGELFF
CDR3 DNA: TGTGCCACCAGCAGAGAATACAGCCCCGGGGAGCTGTTTTTT

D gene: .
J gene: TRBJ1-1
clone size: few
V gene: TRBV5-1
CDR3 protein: CASSLTSFRGEAFF
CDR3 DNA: TGCGCCAGCAGCTTGACCTCGTTCAGGGGTGAAGCTTTCTTT

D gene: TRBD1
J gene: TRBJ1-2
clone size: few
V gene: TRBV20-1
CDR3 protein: CSARLPGQGAGGYTF
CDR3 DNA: TGCAGTGCTAGGCTTCCCGGACAGGGCGCTGGGGGCTATACCTTC

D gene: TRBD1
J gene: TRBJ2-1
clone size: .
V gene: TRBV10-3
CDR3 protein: CAFRDRVRNEQFF
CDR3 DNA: TGTGCCTTCCGGGACAGGGTAAGGAATGAGCAGTTCTTC